This T cell receptor delta chain was retrieved from a study of Vδ1+ human thymocytes. General observations from the study: About 20% of thymic delta-chain sequences were Vdelta2, with few Vdelta3, unlike blood Vdelta1+ controls. Thymic TRG and TRD repertoires appeared highly polyclonal, with Gaussian CDR3 length distributions. Donors shared many TRG clonotypes but few TRD clonotypes. Bulk data may be misread because of unexpected Vdelta2 sequences.

The CDR3 sequence is 20 residues long. Germline trimming cut 2 bases from V and 0 bases from J; bases unmatched to any gene: 18. Germline V gene lookup returns CDR1 TSWWSYY and CDR2 QGS. Alphabeta T cells were depleted, then CD3+ Vdelta1+ Vdelta2- thymocytes were FACS-sorted. This clone has more than one count but fewer than ten. No antigen is known for it. RNA was extracted from the cells and then reverse transcribed. Multiplex PCR used pooled V-gene forward primers and a constant-region reverse primer to amplify CDR3s. TCRdb re-called the multiplex PCR reads using CATT. The data hold about 75,000 delta-chain clones, with 30% to 45% observed a single time.

The source of this sequence is a boy in the first two years of life who had congenital heart surgery. V and J are TRDV1 and TRDJ1; 7 nucleotides align to TRDD2. The sequenced sample was Vdelta1+ gamma-delta thymocytes from the thymus. As for subset: FACS-sorted CD3+ TCRalphabeta- TCRVdelta1+ TCRVdelta2- thymocytes. Written as DNA, the CDR3 is TGTGCTCTTGGGGAAGAATTTCCTACCAGGTTACTCCGATACACCGATAAACTCATCTTT. Its translation: CALGEEFPTRLLRYTDKLIF.